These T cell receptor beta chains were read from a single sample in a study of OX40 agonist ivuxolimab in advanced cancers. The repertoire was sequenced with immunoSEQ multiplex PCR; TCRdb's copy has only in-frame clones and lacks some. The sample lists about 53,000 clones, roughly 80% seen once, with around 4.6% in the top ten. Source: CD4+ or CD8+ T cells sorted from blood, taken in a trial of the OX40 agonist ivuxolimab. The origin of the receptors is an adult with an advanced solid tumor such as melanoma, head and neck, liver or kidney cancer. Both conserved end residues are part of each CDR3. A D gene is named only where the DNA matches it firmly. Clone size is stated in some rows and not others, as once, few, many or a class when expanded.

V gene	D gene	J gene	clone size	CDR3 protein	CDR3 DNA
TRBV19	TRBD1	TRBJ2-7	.	CASSIPSDRGREQYF	TGTGCCAGTAGTATACCCTCGGACAGGGGGCGCGAGCAGTACTTC
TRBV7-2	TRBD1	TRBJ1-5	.	CASSLAGQGALNQPQHF	TGTGCCAGCAGCTTAGCGGGACAGGGGGCGTTAAATCAGCCCCAGCATTTT
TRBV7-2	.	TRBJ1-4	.	CASSLARATNEKLFF	TGTGCCAGCAGCTTAGCGAGAGCAACTAATGAAAAACTGTTTTTT
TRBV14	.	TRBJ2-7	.	CASSQAIGQAPSYEQYF	TGTGCCAGCAGCCAAGCTATTGGGCAGGCACCCTCCTACGAGCAGTACTTC
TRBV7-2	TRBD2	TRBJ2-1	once	CASRLGTTSGRTEYNEQFF	TGTGCCAGCAGGCTAGGGACGACTAGCGGGAGGACTGAATACAATGAGCAGTTCTTC
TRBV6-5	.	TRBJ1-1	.	CASSLGGKATEAFF	TGTGCCAGCAGCCTAGGGGGGAAGGCCACTGAAGCTTTCTTT
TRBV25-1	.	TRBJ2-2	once	CASSVVSPGELFF	TGTGCCAGCAGTGTAGTTTCTCCCGGGGAGCTGTTTTTT
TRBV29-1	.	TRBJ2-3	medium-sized	CSVEDGADTQYF	TGCAGCGTTGAAGATGGCGCAGATACGCAGTATTTT
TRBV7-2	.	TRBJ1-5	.	CASSLEDSRISNQPQHF	TGTGCCAGCAGCTTAGAGGACAGCCGAATTTCCAATCAGCCCCAGCATTTT
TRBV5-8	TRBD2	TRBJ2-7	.	CASSPSGTRSYEQYF	TGTGCCAGCAGCCCTTCCGGGACTAGATCCTACGAGCAGTACTTC
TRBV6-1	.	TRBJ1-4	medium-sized	CASRPGPTTNEKLFF	TGTGCCAGCAGGCCTGGACCAACAACTAATGAAAAACTGTTTTTT
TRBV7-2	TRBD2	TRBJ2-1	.	CASSQPGLAYNEQFF	TGTGCCAGCAGCCAACCGGGACTAGCGTACAATGAGCAGTTCTTC
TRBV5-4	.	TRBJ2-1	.	CASSPDWGAVSNEQFF	TGTGCCAGCAGCCCGGACTGGGGGGCAGTATCCAATGAGCAGTTCTTC
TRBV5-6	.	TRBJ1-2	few	CASSWAGFIGGYTF	TGTGCCAGCAGCTGGGCAGGGTTTATCGGTGGCTACACCTTC
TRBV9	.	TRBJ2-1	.	CASSVDQALNEQFF	TGTGCCAGCAGCGTAGACCAGGCACTTAATGAGCAGTTCTTC
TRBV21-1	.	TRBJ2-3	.	CASTAGQSTDTQYF	TGTGCCAGCACCGCGGGACAGAGCACAGATACGCAGTATTTT
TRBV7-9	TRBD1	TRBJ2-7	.	CASSQTGYEQYF	TGTGCCAGCAGCCAGACAGGGTACGAGCAGTACTTC
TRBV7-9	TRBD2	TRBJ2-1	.	CASSLLAGGPRNEQFF	TGTGCCAGCAGCTTACTAGCGGGAGGGCCTAGAAATGAGCAGTTCTTC
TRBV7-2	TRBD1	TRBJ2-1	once	CASSLVGQGGKQFF	TGTGCCAGCAGCTTAGTCGGACAGGGGGGAAAGCAGTTCTTC
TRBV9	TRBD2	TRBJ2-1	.	CASSVSGTRHEQFF	TGTGCCAGCAGCGTGTCCGGGACTAGGCATGAGCAGTTCTTC
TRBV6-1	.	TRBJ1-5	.	CASSETSPGQPQHF	TGTGCCAGCAGTGAAACCAGTCCGGGTCAGCCCCAGCATTTT
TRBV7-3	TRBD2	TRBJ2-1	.	CASRGAGGPINEQFF	TGTGCCAGCAGAGGTGCGGGAGGGCCCATCAATGAGCAGTTCTTC
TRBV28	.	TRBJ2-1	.	CASRSPLGYNEQFF	TGTGCCAGCAGGTCCCCATTGGGTTACAATGAGCAGTTCTTC
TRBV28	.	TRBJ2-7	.	CASTIQGTPYEQYF	TGTGCCAGCACCATACAGGGAACCCCCTACGAGCAGTACTTC
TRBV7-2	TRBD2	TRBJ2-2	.	CASSLVLAGGYTGELFF	TGTGCCAGCAGCTTAGTCCTAGCGGGAGGCTACACCGGGGAGCTGTTTTTT
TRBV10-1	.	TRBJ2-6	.	CASSGTASGANVLTF	TGCGCCAGCAGTGGGACGGCCTCTGGGGCCAACGTCCTGACTTTC
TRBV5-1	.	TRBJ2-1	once	CASSLEGSGLYNEQFF	TGCGCCAGCAGCTTGGAGGGGAGCGGGCTCTACAATGAGCAGTTCTTC